This note documents a single T cell receptor beta chain sequence. Antigen: not known. This CDR3 region has 13 residues. Germline V gives CDR1 SGHVT, CDR2 SQSDAQ. The V end lost 4 bases, the J end lost 7 bases, and 14 bases lay between the germline ends. The entry originates in a study of T cell repertoires in cytomegalovirus infection. TCRdb independently ran MiXCR on the reads; one entry per CDR3 protein. This sample yields 450,000 to 650,000 distinct CDR3 sequences, of which about 39% are seen a single time; more than 40% belongs to the top ten. Here the sequenced sample was cultured PBMCs, taken from culture after CMV antigen stimulation. The chain recombines TRBV7-4 with TRBJ2-7, with D hard to call. The clonotype comes from a human donor in good health (CMV status not recorded). Some clones in this sample may be carry-over from other donors' samples. CDR3 sequence reads: CASSSRTLSEQYF. Written as DNA, the CDR3 is TGTGCCAGCAGCTCGAGAACCCTTTCGGAGCAGTACTTC.